This T cell receptor (beta chain) was identified during a study of a mutant IDH1 vaccine in newly diagnosed glioma (dated by TCRdb to the early 2020s). A note on the overall study: Vaccination was initiated 4-6 weeks after radiotherapy alone, or concurrently with temozolomide cycles in the chemotherapy-containing groups. The 32 treated patients were roughly 62% male and about 38% female, with a mean age of approximately 40 years. Prior to enrollment, patients had been given standard therapy consisting of radiotherapy alone, temozolomide alone, or radiochemotherapy with temozolomide, with the combination given to most patients. The week-35 safety follow-up took place at visit V12, and the week-47 end of study took place at visit V13. Peripheral blood was drawn at six visits: V03 (baseline), V05, V07, V10, V12 and V13. For exploratory analyses, longitudinal TCRB deep sequencing was carried out in approximately 25 treated patients wherever samples were available.

As concerns this clone: Its specific antigen is unknown. Base-call qualities are not available, and no considerably larger clone is one nucleotide away.

Germline trimming: 2 bases from V, 6 bases from J; junction bases outside gene matches: 3. Counted from cysteine to phenylalanine, this CDR3 has 14 amino acids. Only the CDR3 portion is preserved as DNA: 42 bases, with reading frame beginning at the first base. CDR1 is given as SNHLY and CDR2 as FYNNEI, both from the germline V gene. Overall study outcomes, separate from this receptor: Availability determined which PBMC samples were chosen for TCRB deep sequencing. No apparent relationship was observed between pseudoprogression and alterations in the top peripheral T cell clonotypes detected by TCRB sequencing. It was noted by the authors that analyses of patient blood samples could not be reproduced owing to sample limitations. Immune responses induced by the vaccine were seen in about 93% of patients across multiple MHC alleles.

The library was produced with the immunoSEQ multiplex PCR assay. Following the manufacturer's protocol, the hsTCRB Kit was used to amplify rearranged TCR beta chain sequences. Sequencing of TCRB libraries was carried out on an Illumina MiSeq. Concerning the study's data processing: Demultiplexing, trimming and gene mapping were performed with the kit vendor's proprietary platform. TCRdb's version of the immuneACCESS table is confined to in-frame rearrangements and falls short of the full clone set. An unresolved V gene accounts for under half of the shortfall where checked; the remainder is of unknown origin. That table furnishes V, J and clone size, whereas the DNA furnished D and trimming. The sample table records some 25,000 clones; roughly 80% of these occur just once. 3.8% of the sample goes to the ten largest clones. Explained via the paper, the time point label denotes: week 47, end of study. Every vaccine dose consisted of 300 ug of a 20-mer mutant IDH1 peptide in Montanide, administered subcutaneously together with topical imiquimod. Patients were given eight vaccinations, in weeks 1, 3, 5, 7, 11, 15, 19 and 23, which matched visits V03 through V10. Donors had newly diagnosed WHO grade 3 or 4 IDH1-mutant astrocytomas with loss of nuclear ATRX. The samples were drawn from NOA16, a multicentre, single-arm, open-label phase I trial in Germany that tested a mutant IDH1 peptide vaccine in humans for the first time. Genomic DNA for TCRB sequencing was extracted from EDTA blood using the DNeasy Blood and Tissue Kit.

The origin of this receptor is a man in his forties with glioma. Some clones in this sample may be carry-over from other donors' samples. Recombination connected TRBV2 to TRBJ1-2; 10 bases in the middle match TRBD1. The sequencing here drew on PBMCs, taken from a glioma patient whose treatment included an IDH1 peptide vaccine. This receptor has the CDR3 CASSESGQGHGYTF. The nucleotide sequence reads TGTGCCAGCAGTGAATCGGGACAGGGGCATGGCTACACCTTC. Here the CDR3 is joined to the reference TRBV2 and TRBJ1-2 genes, and the full variable domain is: EPEVTQTPSHQVTQMGQEVILRCVPISNHLYFYWYRQILGQKVEFLVSFYNNEISEKSEIFDDQFSVERPDGSNFTLKIRSTKLEDSAMYFCASSESGQGHGYTFGSGTRLTVV.